This T cell receptor (beta chain) emerged from a study of early T cells in non-severe SARS-CoV-2 infection. Looking at the study overall: Chains were not paired, and sequencing was done on bulk RNA from unsorted whole blood.

V was clipped by 0 bases and J by 7 bases; unmatched bases: 8. The CDR3 contains 15 residues. Germline lookup yields CDR1 GTSNPN and CDR2 SVGIG (reference sequence). From the 5' RACE reads, TCRdb called clonotypes with MiXCR, one entry per CDR3 protein. This table has approximately 76,000 distinct CDR3 sequences, over 11% appearing once. The source material was whole blood. The chain has TRBV30 and TRBJ2-1; 8 bases map to TRBD2. The TCR comes from an adult who was a healthcare worker with PCR-confirmed SARS-CoV-2 infection or an uninfected control (not recorded which). The CDR3 nucleotides are TGTGCCTGGAGTGTATCAGCGGGAGCGGCAAATGAGCAGTTCTTC. It specifies CAWSVSAGAANEQFF.